This entry describes one T cell receptor (beta chain). This specimen belongs to a study of blood T cell repertoires in COVID-19. Germline CDR1 and CDR2: MNHEY and SVGEGT. Trimming left V 2 bases short and J 7 bases short, with 18 bases between. The CDR3 totals 16 residues. The protocol was immunoSEQ multiplex PCR, while the TCRdb copy is restricted to in-frame clones and leaves out a portion. There are around 190,000 clones in the sample; more than 75% occur only once, and approximately 8.6% lies in the top ten. The source material was peripheral blood. J is TRBJ1-5 and V is TRBV6-2 or TRBV6-3; possibly TRBD1 for D (6 bases). The TCR sequence derives from a woman aged 50 to 60 with active or convalescent COVID-19. The CDR3 DNA follows: TGTGCCAGCAGTTACCCCCCAAAAACAGGGAACCAGCCCCAGCATTTT. Protein product: CASSYPPKTGNQPQHF.